The clone carrying this T cell receptor (beta chain) came up many times. Its antigen is not identified. CDR3 size: 15 residues. Between the trimmed V and J ends, which lost 3 bases and 3 bases, there was a span of 12 bases. The germline gives CDR1 KGHSH, CDR2 LQKENI. Thyroid surgery was preceded by no treatment in any patient. The sample originates from a study of metastatic and nonmetastatic thyroid tumors. Background on the study: Malignant and benign thyroid patients had repertoires compared in peripheral blood and tumor or nodule tissue.

Study-level points and caveats: When malignant thyroid tumors were compared with benign nodules, TCR beta diversity was reportedly significantly higher in the malignant tumors. This held in both blood and tumor samples.

Original analysis: Variation in CDR3 across clinicopathological groups served as the basis for constructing a distant-metastasis classifier in papillary thyroid cancer. TCRdb re-clonotyped the PCR reads through MiXCR. TCRdb's processing, not the authors', yielded these V and J calls. Of tens of thousands of clones listed, roughly 25% are singletons. The TCR originated in a female donor with papillary thyroid cancer or a benign thyroid nodule (not recorded which). Some clones in this sample may be carry-over from other donors' samples. J is TRBJ2-1 and V is TRBV18, with unresolved D. Sequenced input: blood. The CDR3 DNA reads TGTGCCAGCTCACCCATGGGTGGCCACTACAATGAGCAGTTCTTC. Residues: CASSPMGGHYNEQFF.